The entry below describes one T cell receptor (beta chain). Its antigen is still unknown. Repertoires were generated with immunoSEQ multiplex PCR, while TCRdb's copy carries only in-frame clones and drops some. Seen here are around 200,000 clones, 90% to 95% observed once, and the top ten hold more than 1.5%. The data belong to a study of T cell responses to AZD1222 COVID-19 vaccine. Notes on the study in general: Seropositivity was recorded at baseline in only six AZD1222 recipients. When two AZD1222 doses had been given, Spike-specific TCR breadth and depth rose.

The CDR3 consists of 13 residues. Germline CDR1 MNHEY, CDR2 SMNVEV (reference sequence). Trimming shortened V by 3 bases and J by 4 bases, and 9 bases separated the two germline ends. The sequencing used peripheral blood, collected 28 days after the second AZD1222 dose. This clonotype was sampled from an adult who received the AZD1222 COVID-19 vaccine. V usage is TRBV27 and J usage is TRBJ1-2, with D hard to call. The DNA of the CDR3 is TGTGCCAGCAGTTTCCGAGAGGGCTATGGCTACACCTTC. It yields the protein CASSFREGYGYTF.